Sequencing of this T cell receptor beta chain was carried out in a study of T cell responses to AZD1222 COVID-19 vaccine. Regarding the study as a whole: Vaccine-associated CD4 TCRs spanned spike, dominant at 160-218 and 743-854. Vaccination with two AZD1222 doses was followed by a rise in Spike-specific TCR breadth and depth.

Data came from immunoSEQ multiplex PCR; TCRdb stores just in-frame clones and leaves some out. The table includes over 120,000 clones, 85% to 90% detected once. Points on this clone: Its antigen is not identified.

Per germline, CDR1 MDHEN and CDR2 SYDVKM. The CDR3 is 12 residues long. V dropped 5 bases and J dropped 6 bases, with 8 bases sitting between them. The chain is built from TRBV28 and TRBJ2-4, with D hard to call. The receptor comes from an adult in good health. Sample: peripheral blood, taken on day 0 of AZD1222 vaccination. The DNA for the CDR3 is TGTGCCAGCAGTCCCCCCGGAAACATTCAGTACTTC. Its protein product is CASSPPGNIQYF. Drawing the rest from reference TRBV28 and TRBJ2-4, the complete variable domain is DVKVTQSSRYLVKRTGEKVFLECVQDMDHENMFWYRQDPGLGLRLIYFSYDVKMKEKGDIPEGYSVSREKKERFSLILESASTNQTSMYLCASSPPGNIQYFGAGTRLSVL.